The next 10 T cell receptor beta chains were all read from a single sample in a study of T cell changes during pregnancy in multiple sclerosis. TCRdb's table, derived via immunoSEQ multiplex PCR, lists solely in-frame clones and lacks some. The sample yields about 84,000 clones, 94% seen once. The starting material was peripheral blood, obtained in the second trimester of pregnancy. The receptors here all came from a female donor in good health, enrolled as a control in a pregnancy study.

V usage is TRBV28 and J usage is TRBJ2-7; maybe TRBD2 (5 bases). V shed 8 bases and J shed 0 bases, with 17 bases lying between them. This CDR3 is built from 15 residues. Germline V CDR1 and CDR2: MDHEN, SYDVKM. The chain's CDR3 is CASHSLEGSSYEQYF. The CDR3 DNA sequence: TGTGCCAGCCACTCCTTAGAGGGCAGCTCCTACGAGCAGTACTTC. Full variable domain (outside the CDR3, taken from reference TRBV28 and TRBJ2-7): DVKVTQSSRYLVKRTGEKVFLECVQDMDHENMFWYRQDPGLGLRLIYFSYDVKMKEKGDIPEGYSVSREKKERFSLILESASTNQTSMYLCASHSLEGSSYEQYFGPGTRLTVT.

The sample holds one count of this clone. The chain couples TRBV4-1 to TRBJ1-2; 9 bases match TRBD1. After removal of 10 bases from V and 8 bases from J, the junction contained 17 bases not matched to a gene. Germline-derived CDR1 and CDR2 are MGHRA and YSYEKL. The length of the CDR3 is 15 residues. CDR3 residues: CATYRHTGTGTGYTF. CDR3 DNA sequence: TGCGCCACCTATCGCCACACCGGGACAGGGACCGGCTACACCTTC.

The chain combines TRBV28 with TRBJ2-3, with a weak D call TRBD1 (5 bases). Germline-derived CDR1 and CDR2 are MDHEN and SYDVKM. The CDR3 is 11 residues long. V shed 7 bases and J shed 8 bases, with 10 bases lying between them. The CDR3 sequence is CASTYQGTQYF. The CDR3 DNA reads TGTGCCAGCACTTACCAGGGTACGCAGTATTTT.

This rearrangement joins TRBV4-1 to TRBJ2-7; D might be TRBD2 (6 bases). V was cut by 1 base and J by 3 bases, with 10 bases left in between. Looked up from germline, CDR1 is MGHRA and CDR2 is YSYEKL. The CDR3 has 14 amino acids. The CDR3: CASSQVGGLYEQYF. Written as DNA, the CDR3 is TGCGCCAGCAGCCAAGTGGGGGGACTCTACGAGCAGTACTTC.

The genes are TRBV6-1 and TRBJ1-1, with D perhaps matching TRBD1 (6 bases). The CDR3 runs 13 residues. Looked up from germline, CDR1 is MNHNS and CDR2 is SASEGT. Trimming left V 6 bases short and J 4 bases short, with 12 bases between. The CDR3 DNA reads TGTGCCAGCAGGGCACAGGGCACCACTGAAGCTTTCTTT. Encoded protein: CASRAQGTTEAFF.

The J gene is TRBJ2-7, the V gene TRBV19; no definite D call. CDR3 length equals 15 residues. V was shortened by 5 bases and J by 5 bases, with 19 bases between the two germline ends. In germline, CDR1 is LNHDA, CDR2 SQIVND (reference sequence). The chain's CDR3 is CASSSPGPGTHEQYF. CDR3 bases: TGTGCCAGTAGTTCACCTGGCCCAGGTACACACGAGCAGTACTTC. Supplemented by reference TRBV19 and TRBJ2-7, the full variable domain reads DGGITQSPKYLFRKEGQNVTLSCEQNLNHDAMYWYRQDPGQGLRLIYYSQIVNDFQKGDIAEGYSVSREKKESFPLTVTSAQKNPTAFYLCASSSPGPGTHEQYFGPGTRLTVT.

V is TRBV6-5 and J is TRBJ2-3; a weak D match, TRBD2 (7 bases). The CDR3 contains 13 residues. CDR1 is MNHEY, CDR2 SVGAGI, per germline. Trimming left V 7 bases short and J 1 base short, with 9 bases between. The CDR3 coding sequence is TGTGCCAGCAAGGGGGGGGGCACAGATACGCAGTATTTT. Translated: CASKGGGTDTQYF.

The chain couples TRBV6-1 to TRBJ2-7; TRBD1 matches 10 bases. The germline V gene encodes CDR1 MNHNS and CDR2 SASEGT. V lost 4 bases to trimming and J lost 0 bases; unmatched junction nucleotides: 6. This CDR3 comprises 16 residues. The CDR3 is CASSVGTGASSYEQYF. CDR3 sequence (DNA): TGTGCCAGCAGTGTTGGGACAGGGGCGAGCTCCTACGAGCAGTACTTC.

The chain combines TRBV27 with TRBJ2-7; tentatively, D is TRBD2 (6 bases). CDR3 length: 15 amino acids. V was clipped by 2 bases and J by 2 bases, with 13 bases between them. Germline assignment: CDR1 MNHEY and CDR2 SMNVEV (reference sequence). In nucleotides, the CDR3 is TGTGCCAGCAGTTTAACGGGGGTCGGTACCTACGAGCAGTACTTC. Protein: CASSLTGVGTYEQYF.

The V call is TRBV7-9, the J call TRBJ1-1; 9 nucleotides agree with TRBD1. From germline, CDR1 is SEHNR and CDR2 FQNEAQ (reference sequence). This CDR3 is built from 13 residues. J lost 7 bases, V lost 5 bases, and 5 bases had no gene match. This CDR3 is CASSPPDRGEAFF. The CDR3 region has the DNA TGTGCCAGCAGCCCCCCGGACAGGGGTGAAGCTTTCTTT.